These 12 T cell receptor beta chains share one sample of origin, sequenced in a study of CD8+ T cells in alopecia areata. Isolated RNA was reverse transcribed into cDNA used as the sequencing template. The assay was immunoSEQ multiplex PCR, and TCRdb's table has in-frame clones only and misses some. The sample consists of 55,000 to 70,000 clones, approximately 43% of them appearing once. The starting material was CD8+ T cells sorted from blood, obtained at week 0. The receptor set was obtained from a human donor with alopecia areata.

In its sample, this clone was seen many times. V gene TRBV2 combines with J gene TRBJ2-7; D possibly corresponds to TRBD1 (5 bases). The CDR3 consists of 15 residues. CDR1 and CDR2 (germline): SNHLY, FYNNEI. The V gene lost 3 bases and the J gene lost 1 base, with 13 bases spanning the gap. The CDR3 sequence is CASSDEGVESYEQYF. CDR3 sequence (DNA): TGTGCCAGCAGTGACGAAGGGGTGGAGTCCTACGAGCAGTACTTC.

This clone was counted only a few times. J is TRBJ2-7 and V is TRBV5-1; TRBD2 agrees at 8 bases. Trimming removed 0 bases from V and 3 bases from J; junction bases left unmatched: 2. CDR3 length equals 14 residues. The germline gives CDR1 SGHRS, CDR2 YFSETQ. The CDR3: CASSLASGGYEQYF. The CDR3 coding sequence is TGCGCCAGCAGCTTGGCAAGCGGGGGCTACGAGCAGTACTTC.

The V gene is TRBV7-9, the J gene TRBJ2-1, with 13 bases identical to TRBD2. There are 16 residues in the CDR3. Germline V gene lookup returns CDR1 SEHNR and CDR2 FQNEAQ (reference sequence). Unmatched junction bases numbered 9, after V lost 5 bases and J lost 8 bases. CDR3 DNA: TGTGCCAGCAGCCCGGGCAGGACTAGCGGGAGTTATGAGCAGTTCTTC. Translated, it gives CASSPGRTSGSYEQFF.

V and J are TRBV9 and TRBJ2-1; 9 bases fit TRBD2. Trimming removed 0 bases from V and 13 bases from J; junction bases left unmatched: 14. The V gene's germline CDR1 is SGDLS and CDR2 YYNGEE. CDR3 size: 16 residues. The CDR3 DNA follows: TGTGCCAGCAGCGTAGAGTGGGCGGGAGGGCCGACGGAACAGTTCTTC. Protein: CASSVEWAGGPTEQFF.

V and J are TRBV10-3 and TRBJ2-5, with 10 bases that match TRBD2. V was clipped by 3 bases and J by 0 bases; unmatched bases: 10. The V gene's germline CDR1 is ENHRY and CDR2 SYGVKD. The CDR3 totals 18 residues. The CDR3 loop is CAISERTAGTSDQETQYF. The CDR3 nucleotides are TGTGCCATCAGTGAACGGACGGCCGGGACTAGCGACCAAGAGACCCAGTACTTC.

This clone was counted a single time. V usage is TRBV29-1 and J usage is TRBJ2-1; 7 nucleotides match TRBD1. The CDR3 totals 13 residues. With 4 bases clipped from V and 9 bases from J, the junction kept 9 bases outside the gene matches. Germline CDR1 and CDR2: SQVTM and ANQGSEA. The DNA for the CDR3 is TGCAGCGTTGTAAGGCAGGGGGTTGGTGAGCAGTTCTTC. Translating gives CSVVRQGVGEQFF.

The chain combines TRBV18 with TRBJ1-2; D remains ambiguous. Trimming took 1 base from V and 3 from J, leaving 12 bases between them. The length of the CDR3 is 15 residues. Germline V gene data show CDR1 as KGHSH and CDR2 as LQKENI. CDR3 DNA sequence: TGTGCCAGCTCACCACTTGGGGAGAGCGACTATGGCTACACCTTC. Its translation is CASSPLGESDYGYTF.

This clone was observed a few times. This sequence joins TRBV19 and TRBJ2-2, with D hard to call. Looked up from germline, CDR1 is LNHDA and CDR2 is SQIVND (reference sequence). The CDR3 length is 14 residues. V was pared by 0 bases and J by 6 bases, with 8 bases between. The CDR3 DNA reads TGTGCCAGTAGTATAGATACCCCGGCCGGGGAGCTGTTTTTT. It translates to CASSIDTPAGELFF.

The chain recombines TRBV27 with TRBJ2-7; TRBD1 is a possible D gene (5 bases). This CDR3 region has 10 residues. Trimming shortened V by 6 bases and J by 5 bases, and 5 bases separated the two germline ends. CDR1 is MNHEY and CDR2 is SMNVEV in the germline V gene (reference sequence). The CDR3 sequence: CASRGHEQYF. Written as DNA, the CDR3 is TGTGCCAGCAGGGGGCACGAGCAGTACTTC.

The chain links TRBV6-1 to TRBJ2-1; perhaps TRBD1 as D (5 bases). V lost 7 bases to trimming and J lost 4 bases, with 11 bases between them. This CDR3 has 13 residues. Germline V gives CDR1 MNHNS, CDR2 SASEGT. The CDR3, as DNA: TGTGCCAGCAAGGAGACAGATTACAATGAGCAGTTCTTC. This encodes CASKETDYNEQFF.

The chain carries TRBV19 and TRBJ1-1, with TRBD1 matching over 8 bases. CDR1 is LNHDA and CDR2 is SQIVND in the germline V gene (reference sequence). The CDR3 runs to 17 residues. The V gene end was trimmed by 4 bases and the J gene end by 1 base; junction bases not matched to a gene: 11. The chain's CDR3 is CASSKGRKTGENTEAFF. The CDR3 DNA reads TGTGCCAGTAGTAAAGGACGGAAGACAGGGGAGAACACTGAAGCTTTCTTT.

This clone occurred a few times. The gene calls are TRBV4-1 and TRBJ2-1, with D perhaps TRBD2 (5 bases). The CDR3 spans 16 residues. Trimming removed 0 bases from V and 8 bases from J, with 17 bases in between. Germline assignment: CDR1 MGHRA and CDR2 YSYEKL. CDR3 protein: CASSQDGGRSLDEQFF. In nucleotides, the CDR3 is TGCGCCAGCAGCCAAGACGGAGGCAGATCTTTGGATGAGCAGTTCTTC.